The following is a T cell receptor (beta chain) sequence with its context. This sample is drawn from a study of CD8 T cells in Susac syndrome. Negative isolation was applied to CD8+ and CD4+ T cells, and FACS enrichment was applied to TEMRA cells. With 6 bases removed from V and 6 bases from J, the gap between germline ends came to 8 bases. The CDR3 has 12 residues. Looked up from germline, CDR1 is MGHDK and CDR2 is SYGVNS. It was with random hexamers that 0.5 to 1 ug RNA was reverse transcribed. TCRdb passed the immunoSEQ multiplex PCR reads through MiXCR, listing each CDR3 protein once. In the table there are 110,000 or so distinct CDR3 sequences, approximately 96% of which are singletons.

The rearrangement links TRBV25-1 to TRBJ2-2; the D gene is possibly TRBD2 (6 bases). The specimen sequenced was CD4+ T cells from PBMCs. The receptor's source is a human donor in good health. As DNA, the CDR3 is TGTGCCAGCAGGGCGGGGCCCGGGGAGCTGTTTTTT. This gives the protein CASRAGPGELFF.